This T cell receptor beta chain was observed in a study of shared clonotypes between healthy human individuals. Donors were Caucasian adults residing in Nashville, Tennessee, USA. This CDR3 contains 13 residues. CDR1 SGDLS and CDR2 YYNGEE come from the germline V gene. V lost 3 bases and J 2 bases, leaving 7 bases between the germline ends. Several immunoSEQ plates received, in even portions, the genomic DNA of each subset. Measured with immunoSEQ multiplex PCR; TCRdb has only the in-frame clones, and not every one. The repertoire consists of about 1 million clones, with more than 60% occurring once and the leading ten covering 1.5%.

The gene calls are TRBV9 and TRBJ2-3; D unresolved. This clonotype was obtained from a man younger than 30 in good health. The sequencing input was memory CD4+ T cells sorted from blood. Subset defined: CD45RA-negative fraction. The CDR3 protein is CASSGNPTDTQYF. The CDR3 DNA follows: TGTGCCAGCAGCGGCAACCCCACAGATACGCAGTATTTT.